This T cell receptor (beta chain) derives from a study of vaccination and CD4 T cells after COVID-19. Study-wide context: Cells were stimulated with overlapping spike peptides from SARS-CoV-2, HCoV-NL63, HCoV-OC43 and HCoV-229E.

As to this clonotype: The antigen remains undetermined.

Stated treatment: roughly ten-day PBMC culture with coronavirus spike peptide pools or control peptides (ViraFEST assay). Negative selection purified CD4+ T cells after less than 12 days of culture. The germline V gene encodes CDR1 LNHDA and CDR2 SQIVND (reference sequence). V gave up 6 bases and J gave up 0 bases; unmatched junction bases: 8. This CDR3 is built from 15 residues. Study observations and caveats: Post-vaccination reactive clonotypes (median around 40) did not differ significantly from post-infection (under 22).

Sequence data for DNA of cultured CD4+ T cells were generated by the Oncomine TCR Beta short-read assay. Someone extracted genomic DNA from cultured CD4+ T cells. TCRdb itself ran the PCR reads through MiXCR, one entry per CDR3 protein. The repertoire holds around 9,800 distinct CDR3 sequences, with 25% as singletons. The chain recombines TRBV19 with TRBJ2-7; TRBD1 agrees at 7 bases. Sequencing used CD4+ T cells from blood, cultured in vitro, obtained after SARS-CoV-2 vaccination. The clonotype was recovered from a human donor who had recovered from COVID-19. The DNA of the CDR3 is TGTGCCAGTAGCCCCAAAGACAGGGCCTCCTACGAGCAGTACTTC. It encodes CASSPKDRASYEQYF.